These 2 T cell receptor beta chains came from one sample sequenced in a study of identifying expanded T cells in peripheral blood. TCRdb keeps only in-frame clones here, not all; method: immunoSEQ multiplex PCR. The data contain about 130,000 clones, approximately 86% of them singletons. Sample: blood. The receptors were sampled from a person aged 18 to 70 in good health.

The DNA of the CDR3 is TGTGCCAGCAGTATACCGGGACACTTGGAGACCCAGTACTTC. Protein: CASSIPGHLETQYF. The rearrangement uses TRBV27 and TRBJ2-5, with a tentative D call TRBD1 (6 bases). Trimming took off 5 bases at V and 5 bases at J, with 15 bases between the two ends. Per the germline V gene, CDR1 is MNHEY and CDR2 is SMNVEV (reference sequence). The CDR3 totals 14 residues.

The V gene is TRBV19, the J gene TRBJ1-1; D call uncertain. Trimming left V 3 bases short and J 4 bases short, with 9 bases between. CDR1 and CDR2 (germline): LNHDA, SQIVND (reference sequence). CDR3 length equals 13 residues. CDR3 DNA: TGTGCCAGTAGTATTTTTGGGAGCACTGAAGCTTTCTTT. Amino acid sequence: CASSIFGSTEAFF.